Each of the 9 T cell receptor beta chains below was sequenced from the same sample in a study of T cell changes during pregnancy in multiple sclerosis. Here immunoSEQ multiplex PCR was the method, and the copy in TCRdb shows in-frame clones only, minus some. The sample includes more than 55,000 clones, 91% of them seen just once. The source was peripheral blood, collected in the third trimester of pregnancy. These receptors all come from a female donor in good health, enrolled as a control in a pregnancy study.

J is TRBJ2-5 and V is TRBV29-1; 7 bases align to TRBD1. CDR1 SQVTM and CDR2 ANQGSEA come from the germline V gene. The CDR3 loop spans 14 amino acids. The ends lost 6 bases at V and 7 bases at J; junction bases unmatched: 14. The CDR3, as DNA: TGCAGCGTAGGAAGAGGACAGGCCCCGGGGACCCAGTACTTC. Its protein product is CSVGRGQAPGTQYF.

The gene calls are TRBV18 and TRBJ1-1; D not resolved. Per germline, CDR1 KGHSH and CDR2 LQKENI. V was cut by 3 bases and J by 0 bases, with 11 bases left in between. This CDR3 is 15 amino acids long. The CDR3 coding sequence is TGTGCCAGCTCACCGTCCCCGTATATGAACACTGAAGCTTTCTTT. Translation: CASSPSPYMNTEAFF.

The J gene is TRBJ1-1, the V gene TRBV5-4; D possibly corresponds to TRBD1 (6 bases). Germline loops: CDR1 SGHNT, CDR2 YYREEE (reference sequence). CDR3 length equals 14 residues. Trimming cost V 1 base and J 7 bases, with 14 bases left between them. The CDR3 here is CASSLLQGSYEAFF. The CDR3 nucleotides read TGTGCCAGCAGCTTGCTCCAGGGGTCTTATGAAGCTTTCTTT. The full variable domain, completed using reference TRBV5-4 and TRBJ1-1, is ETGVTQSPTHLIKTRGQQVTLRCSSQSGHNTVSWYQQALGQGPQFIFQYYREEENGRGNFPPRFSGLQFPNYSSELNVNALELDDSALYLCASSLLQGSYEAFFGQGTRLTVV.

In the case of this clone: Distinct nucleotide sequences in the sample also encode this CDR3. The chain joins TRBV5-4 to TRBJ2-5, with D hard to call. This CDR3 has 11 amino acids. V was clipped by 3 bases and J by 2 bases, with 2 bases between them. The germline V gene encodes CDR1 SGHNT and CDR2 YYREEE (reference sequence). The CDR3 here is CASSSQETQYF. The CDR3 coding sequence is TGTGCCAGCAGCTCGCAAGAGACCCAGTACTTC. Using reference TRBV5-4 and TRBJ2-5 for the parts outside the CDR3, the full variable domain is ETGVTQSPTHLIKTRGQQVTLRCSSQSGHNTVSWYQQALGQGPQFIFQYYREEENGRGNFPPRFSGLQFPNYSSELNVNALELDDSALYLCASSSQETQYFGPGTRLLVL.

The chain uses TRBV30 and TRBJ1-2; 8 nucleotides line up with TRBD1. The V and J ends lost 5 bases and 1 base, in that order; junction bases with no gene match: 6. From germline, CDR1 is GTSNPN and CDR2 SVGIG (reference sequence). The CDR3 covers 14 residues. The CDR3 DNA is TGTGCCTGGGTCGACAGGGGTAATAACTATGGCTACACCTTC. Encoded protein: CAWVDRGNNYGYTF.

The rearrangement links TRBV11-2 to TRBJ2-1; 7 nucleotides align to TRBD1. Germline CDR1 SGHAT, CDR2 FQNNGV. Losses at the gene ends were 2 bases for V and 2 bases for J; bases not matched to a gene: 12. The CDR3 spans 18 residues. CDR3 coding DNA: TGTGCCAGCAGCTTACCGACTTCGGACAGGCCCCCCTACAATGAGCAGTTCTTC. This codes for CASSLPTSDRPPYNEQFF.

CDR3 loop: CASSHRTGGNQPQHF. The CDR3 DNA reads as TGCGCCAGCAGCCACCGGACAGGGGGCAATCAGCCCCAGCATTTT. The chain has TRBV4-1 and TRBJ1-5, with 9 bases lining up with TRBD1. The CDR3 contains 15 residues. CDR1 is MGHRA and CDR2 is YSYEKL in the germline V gene. V gave up 3 bases and J gave up 2 bases; unmatched junction bases: 2.

The genes are TRBV2 and TRBJ2-7; the D gene is possibly TRBD1 (5 bases). V lost 3 bases to trimming and J lost 6 bases, with 12 bases between them. CDR1 and CDR2 (germline): SNHLY, FYNNEI. The CDR3 spans 13 residues. In DNA, the CDR3 is TGTGCCAGCAGTGACAGGGTTTTAGGCGAGCAGTACTTC. It yields the protein CASSDRVLGEQYF. The variable domain in full, completed from reference TRBV2 and TRBJ2-7, reads EPEVTQTPSHQVTQMGQEVILRCVPISNHLYFYWYRQILGQKVEFLVSFYNNEISEKSEIFDDQFSVERPDGSNFTLKIRSTKLEDSAMYFCASSDRVLGEQYFGPGTRLTVT.

The chain combines TRBV15 with TRBJ2-1; D is ambiguous. The CDR3 runs 15 residues. V was trimmed by 1 base and J by 3 bases, leaving 10 bases between them. The V gene's germline CDR1 is LNHNV and CDR2 YYDKDF (reference sequence). DNA for the CDR3: TGTGCCACCAGCAGAGCGGCGGAATACTACAATGAGCAGTTCTTC. Translation: CATSRAAEYYNEQFF.